This T cell receptor beta chain was sequenced in a study of cytomegalovirus exposure and HLA in healthy donors. Notes on the study in general: The study labeled fewer than 200 TCR beta chains cytomegalovirus-associated.

The sample holds one count of this clone. Its target is unknown. Repertoires were generated with immunoSEQ multiplex PCR, while TCRdb's copy carries only in-frame clones and drops some. In the table there are about 98,000 clones, roughly 85% of which are singletons. Germline CDR1 reads SGHRS; CDR2 reads YFSETQ. This CDR3 has 15 amino acids. The V segment lost 2 bases and the J segment 4 bases; nucleotides outside the gene matches: 8. The source is a woman aged 25 to 45 in good health and CMV-seronegative. The V and J genes are TRBV5-1 and TRBJ1-1, with 7 bases aligning to TRBD1. Specimen: PBMCs. The CDR3 DNA follows: TGCGCCAGCAGCTTTTACGGGACAGATGTCACTGAAGCTTTCTTT. This translates into CASSFYGTDVTEAFF.